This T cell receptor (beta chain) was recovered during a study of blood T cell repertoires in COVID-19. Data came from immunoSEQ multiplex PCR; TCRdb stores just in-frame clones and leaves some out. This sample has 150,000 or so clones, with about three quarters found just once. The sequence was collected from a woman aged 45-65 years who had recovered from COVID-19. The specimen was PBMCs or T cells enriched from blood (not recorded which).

Here the CDR3 DNA reads TGTGCCAGCAGTCCATCCGGGGTCTTTTCCGGCTACACCTTC. It encodes CASSPSGVFSGYTF. This chain connects TRBV27 to TRBJ1-2; no reliable D call. The germline gives CDR1 MNHEY, CDR2 SMNVEV (reference sequence). The CDR3 runs to 14 residues. V was clipped by 5 bases and J by 8 bases, with 18 bases between them.